This T cell receptor beta chain derives from a study of cytomegalovirus exposure and HLA in healthy donors. Vbeta (60) and Jbeta (13) primers were used in the PCR. This table comes from immunoSEQ multiplex PCR, and its TCRdb copy is limited to in-frame clones, with some not included. The sample has 120,000 to 150,000 clones, nearly 80% seen once. CDR1 is SEHNR and CDR2 is FQNEAQ in the germline V gene (reference sequence). The J segment lost 1 base and the V segment lost 5 bases, leaving 2 bases of the junction unmatched. The CDR3 has 14 amino acids. The chain has TRBV7-9 and TRBJ1-5, with TRBD1 identical over 7 bases. The sequence was obtained from a male donor in good health and CMV-seronegative. The sample was PBMCs. CDR3 bases: TGTGCCAGCAGCCGGACAGGAAGCAATCAGCCCCAGCATTTT. This translates into CASSRTGSNQPQHF.